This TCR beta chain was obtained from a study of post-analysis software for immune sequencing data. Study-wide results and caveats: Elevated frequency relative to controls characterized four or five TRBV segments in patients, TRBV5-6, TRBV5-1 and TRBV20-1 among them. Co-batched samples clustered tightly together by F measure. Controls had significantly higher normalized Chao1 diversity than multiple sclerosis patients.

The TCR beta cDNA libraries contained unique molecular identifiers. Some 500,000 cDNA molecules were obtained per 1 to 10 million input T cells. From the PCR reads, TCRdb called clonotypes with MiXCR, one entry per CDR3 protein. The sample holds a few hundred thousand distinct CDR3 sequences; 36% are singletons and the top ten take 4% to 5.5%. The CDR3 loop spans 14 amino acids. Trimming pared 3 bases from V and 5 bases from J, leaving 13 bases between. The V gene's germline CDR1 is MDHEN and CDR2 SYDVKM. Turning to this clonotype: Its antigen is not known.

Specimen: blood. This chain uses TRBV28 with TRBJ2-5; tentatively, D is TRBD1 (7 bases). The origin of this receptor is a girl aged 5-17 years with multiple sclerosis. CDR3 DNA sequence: TGTGCCAGCAGTTTTCGGGCAGGGGGGGAGACCCAGTACTTC. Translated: CASSFRAGGETQYF.